The 6 T cell receptor beta chains listed next were all sequenced from one sample in a study of blood T cells in healthy people across ages. Using a J-beta primer mix together with a sample-barcoded 5' primer, a second PCR was run for roughly 6 to 12 cycles. TCRdb used MiXCR to reprocess the 5' RACE reads, holding one entry per CDR3 protein. The top ten hold under 8% of the sample, which has 1.2 million to 1.5 million distinct CDR3 sequences, 42% seen once. The sample consisted of blood. These receptors came from a woman younger than 30 in good health.

This clonotype was recorded a few times. The chain recombines TRBV11-2 with TRBJ1-1; TRBD1 might be the D (5 bases). The CDR3 length is 14 residues. CDR1 and CDR2 (germline): SGHAT, FQNNGV. The V end was cut by 4 bases, the J end by 4 bases, with 13 bases between. The CDR3 DNA reads TGTGCCAGCAGCTCCCGGGACCATGGCACTGAAGCTTTCTTT. This encodes CASSSRDHGTEAFF. Full variable domain (missing parts from reference TRBV11-2 and TRBJ1-1): EAGVAQSPRYKIIEKRQSVAFWCNPISGHATLYWYQQILGQGPKLLIQFQNNGVVDDSQLPKDRFSAERLKGVDSTLKIQPAKLEDSAVYLCASSSRDHGTEAFFGQGTRLTVV.

In regard to this clonotype: At one end the junction does not follow the germline gene, possibly because of a read error. The V call is TRBV7-2, the J call TRBJ2-4, with 14 bases that match TRBD2. The J call is uncertain, as TRBJ2-7 better fits the DNA end. CDR3 size: 16 residues. Germline CDR1 SGHTA, CDR2 FQGNSA. CDR3 sequence reads: CANSTRTSGRFHEQYF. CDR3 DNA sequence: TGTGCCAACAGCACCCGGACTAGCGGGAGGTTCCACGAGCAGTACTTC.

This clonotype showed up many times. The chain is built from TRBV6-5 and TRBJ1-1, with D hard to call. CDR1 and CDR2 (germline): MNHEY, SVGAGI. This CDR3 contains 12 residues. The germline V and J ends were trimmed by 2 bases and 3 bases, with 4 bases remaining between them. CDR3 nucleotide sequence: TGTGCCAGCAGTTACGGGGACACTGAAGCTTTCTTT. Its protein product is CASSYGDTEAFF.

The chain joins TRBV6-1 to TRBJ2-5, with TRBD1 matching over 10 bases. The J call may be wrong; the DNA end is better matched by TRBJ2-7. The CDR3 runs to 17 residues. CDR1 is MNHNS, CDR2 SASEGT, per germline. The CDR3 here is CASSELGVDRGYHEQYF. The CDR3 coding sequence is TGTGCCAGCAGTGAATTAGGCGTGGACAGGGGGTATCACGAGCAGTACTTC.

CDR3 region: CASSLKPGLLLTDTQYF. CDR3 nucleotides: TGTGCCAGCAGCCTCAAACCGGGACTTCTACTCACAGATACGCAGTATTTT. J is TRBJ2-3 and V is TRBV3-1; D may be TRBD2 (6 bases). The CDR3 has 17 residues. Germline V gene lookup returns CDR1 LGHDT and CDR2 YNNKEL (reference sequence). The germline V and J ends were trimmed by 4 bases and 2 bases, with 19 bases remaining between them.

There are many counts of this clonotype. The gene calls are TRBV27 and TRBJ2-7, with D perhaps matching TRBD1 (5 bases). The CDR3 contains 13 residues. Trimming removed 2 bases from V and 3 bases from J, with 8 bases in between. Germline V gene data show CDR1 as MNHEY and CDR2 as SMNVEV (reference sequence). The CDR3 here is CASSLGRVYEQYF. In DNA form, the CDR3 reads TGTGCCAGCAGTTTAGGCAGGGTCTACGAGCAGTACTTC.